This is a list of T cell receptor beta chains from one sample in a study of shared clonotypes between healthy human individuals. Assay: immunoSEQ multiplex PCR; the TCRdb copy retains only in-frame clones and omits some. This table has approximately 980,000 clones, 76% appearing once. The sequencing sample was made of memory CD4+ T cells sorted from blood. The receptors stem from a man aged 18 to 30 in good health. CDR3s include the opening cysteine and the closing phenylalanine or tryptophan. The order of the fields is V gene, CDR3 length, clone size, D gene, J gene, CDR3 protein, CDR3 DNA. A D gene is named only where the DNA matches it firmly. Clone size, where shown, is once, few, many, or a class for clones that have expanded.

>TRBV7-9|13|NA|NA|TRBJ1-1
CASSLAGLVPAFF
TGTGCCAGCAGCTTAGCGGGTCTGGTTCCAGCTTTCTTT
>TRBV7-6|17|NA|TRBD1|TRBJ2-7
CASSSRLKGANNYEQYF
TGTGCCAGCAGCTCGAGGTTAAAGGGGGCAAATAACTACGAGCAGTACTTC
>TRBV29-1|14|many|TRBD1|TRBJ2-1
CSVEDRTGRNEQFF
TGCAGCGTTGAAGATCGGACAGGGCGGAATGAGCAGTTCTTC
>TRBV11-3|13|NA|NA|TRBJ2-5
CASSPGPGETQYF
TGTGCCAGCAGCCCGGGACCCGGGGAGACCCAGTACTTC
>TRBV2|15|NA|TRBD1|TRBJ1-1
CASSITTGGNTEAFF
TGTGCCAGCAGTATTACCACAGGGGGGAACACTGAAGCTTTCTTT
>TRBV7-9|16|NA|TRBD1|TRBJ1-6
CASTFRGDRDNSPLHF
TGTGCCAGCACTTTCAGGGGGGACAGGGATAATTCACCCCTCCACTTT
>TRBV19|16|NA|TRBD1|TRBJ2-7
CASSIRRGTGSYEQYF
TGTGCCAGTAGTATTCGACGTGGGACAGGCTCCTACGAGCAGTACTTC
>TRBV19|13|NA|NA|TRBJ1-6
CATRTDRNSPLHF
TGTGCCACCAGGACAGACCGAAACTCACCCCTCCACTTT
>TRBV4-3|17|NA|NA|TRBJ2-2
CASSQRSGGMGTGELFF
TGCGCCAGCAGCCAACGTAGCGGCGGGATGGGCACCGGGGAGCTGTTTTTT
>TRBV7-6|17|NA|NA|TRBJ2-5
CASSRAGGGRGKETQYF
TGTGCCAGCAGCCGGGCCGGTGGGGGGCGAGGAAAAGAGACCCAGTACTTC
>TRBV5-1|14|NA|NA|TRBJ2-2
CASSLATRTGELFF
TGCGCCAGCAGCTTGGCCACGCGGACCGGGGAGCTGTTTTTT
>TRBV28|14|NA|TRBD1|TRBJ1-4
CASRSGTANEKLFF
TGTGCCAGCAGGTCCGGGACAGCGAATGAAAAACTGTTTTTT
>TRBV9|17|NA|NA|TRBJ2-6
CASSPRYGNSGANVLTF
TGTGCCAGCAGCCCCCGTTATGGGAACTCTGGGGCCAACGTCCTGACTTTC
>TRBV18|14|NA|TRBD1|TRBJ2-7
CASNQPGQGYEQYF
TGTGCCAGCAACCAGCCGGGACAGGGCTACGAGCAGTACTTC
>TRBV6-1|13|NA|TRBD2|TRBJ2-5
CASIFGGEETQYF
TGTGCCAGCATTTTCGGGGGGGAAGAGACCCAGTACTTC
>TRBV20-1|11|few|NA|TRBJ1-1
CSARDLTEAFF
TGCAGTGCTAGAGATCTGACTGAAGCTTTCTTT
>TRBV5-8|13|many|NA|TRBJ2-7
CASSSPVSYEQYF
TGTGCCAGCAGCTCCCCAGTGTCCTACGAGCAGTACTTC
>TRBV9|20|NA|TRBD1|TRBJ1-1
CASSVEPTTRTGGVNTEAFF
TGTGCCAGCAGCGTAGAGCCGACGACCAGGACAGGGGGAGTGAACACTGAAGCTTTCTTT
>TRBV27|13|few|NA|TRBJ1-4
CASSLRVNEKLFF
TGTGCCAGCAGTCTCAGGGTCAATGAAAAACTGTTTTTT
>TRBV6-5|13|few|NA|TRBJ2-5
CASAASRQETQYF
TGTGCCAGCGCGGCGAGTCGACAAGAGACCCAGTACTTC
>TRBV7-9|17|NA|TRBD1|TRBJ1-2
CASSLLSPGQGSPGYTF
TGTGCCAGCAGCTTATTATCGCCGGGACAGGGCAGTCCCGGCTACACCTTC
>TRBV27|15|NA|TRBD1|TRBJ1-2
CASSSRTGGNYGYTF
TGTGCCAGCAGTTCAAGGACAGGGGGGAACTATGGCTACACCTTC
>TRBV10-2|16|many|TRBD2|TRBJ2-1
CASRAAGEYSYNEQFF
TGCGCCAGCAGAGCAGCGGGAGAGTACTCCTACAATGAGCAGTTCTTC
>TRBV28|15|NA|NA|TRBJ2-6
CASSLEGLGANVLTF
TGTGCCAGCAGTTTAGAGGGCCTTGGGGCCAACGTCCTGACTTTC
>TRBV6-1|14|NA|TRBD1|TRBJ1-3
CASIQGAAQNTIYF
TGTGCCAGCATCCAGGGGGCCGCCCAGAACACCATATATTTT
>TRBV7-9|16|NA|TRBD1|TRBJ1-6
CASSLGTGQGNSPLHF
TGTGCCAGCAGCTTAGGAACCGGACAGGGGAATTCACCCCTCCACTTT
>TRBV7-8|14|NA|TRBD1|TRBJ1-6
CASSRTGDSSPLHF
TGTGCCAGCAGCAGAACAGGGGACTCTTCACCCCTCCACTTT
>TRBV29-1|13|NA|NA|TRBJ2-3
CSVEFQGTDTQYF
TGCAGCGTTGAGTTCCAGGGGACAGATACGCAGTATTTT
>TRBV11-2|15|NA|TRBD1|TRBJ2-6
CATTQGATGANVLTF
TGTGCCACCACGCAGGGGGCGACAGGGGCCAACGTCCTGACTTTC
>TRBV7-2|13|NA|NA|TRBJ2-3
CASSLVSADTQYF
TGTGCCAGCAGCTTAGTTTCGGCAGATACGCAGTATTTT
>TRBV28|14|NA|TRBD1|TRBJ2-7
CASRGRTGIYEQYF
TGTGCCAGCAGAGGACGGACAGGGATCTACGAGCAGTACTTC
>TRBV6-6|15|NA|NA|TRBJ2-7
CASSYSPNPAYEQYF
TGTGCCAGCAGTTACTCTCCTAATCCTGCCTACGAGCAGTACTTC
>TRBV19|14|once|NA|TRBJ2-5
CASSISRGEETQYF
TGTGCCAGTAGTATTAGTAGGGGTGAAGAGACCCAGTACTTC
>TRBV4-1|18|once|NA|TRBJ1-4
CASSPLNYGTATNEKLFF
TGCGCCAGCAGCCCCCTTAACTATGGGACTGCAACTAATGAAAAACTGTTTTTT
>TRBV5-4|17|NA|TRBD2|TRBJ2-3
CASSLGGGSRGTDTQYF
TGTGCCAGCAGCTTGGGGGGCGGGAGTCGCGGCACAGATACGCAGTATTTT
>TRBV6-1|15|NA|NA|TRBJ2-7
CASSEAARLAYEQYF
TGTGCCAGCAGTGAAGCGGCTCGACTTGCCTACGAGCAGTACTTC
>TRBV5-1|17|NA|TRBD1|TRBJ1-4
CASSRGGTGVTNEKLFF
TGCGCCAGCAGTCGAGGAGGGACAGGGGTAACTAATGAAAAACTGTTTTTT
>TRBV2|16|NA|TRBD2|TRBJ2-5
CASSTGTSGRAETQYF
TGTGCCAGCAGCACGGGGACTAGCGGGAGGGCAGAGACCCAGTACTTC
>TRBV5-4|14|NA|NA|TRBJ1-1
CASSLVTETTEAFF
TGTGCCAGCAGCTTGGTCACTGAAACGACTGAAGCTTTCTTT
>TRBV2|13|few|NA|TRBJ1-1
CASRFKSDTEAFF
TGTGCCAGCCGCTTCAAATCTGACACTGAAGCTTTCTTT
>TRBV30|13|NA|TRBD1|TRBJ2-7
CAWAGQGKGGQYF
TGTGCCTGGGCGGGACAGGGCAAAGGTGGGCAGTACTTC
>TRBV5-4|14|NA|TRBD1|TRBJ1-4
CASSRQGEAEKLFF
TGTGCCAGCAGCCGACAGGGAGAGGCTGAAAAACTGTTTTTT
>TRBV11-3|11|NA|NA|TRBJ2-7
CASSSRGEQYF
TGTGCCAGCAGCTCCCGTGGCGAGCAGTACTTC
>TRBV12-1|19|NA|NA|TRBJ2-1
CASSTRLAGGLSSYNEQLF
TGTGCCAGCAGCACAAGACTAGCGGGGGGCCTTAGCTCCTACAATGAGCAGCTCTTC
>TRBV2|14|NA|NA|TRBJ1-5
CASSVGATNQPQHF
TGTGCCAGCAGTGTGGGGGCCACCAATCAGCCCCAGCATTTT
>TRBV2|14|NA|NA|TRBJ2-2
CASSVQGSTGELFF
TGTGCCAGCAGTGTCCAGGGGTCCACCGGGGAGCTGTTTTTT
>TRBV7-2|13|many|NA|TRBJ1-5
CASSYREDQPQHF
TGTGCCAGCAGCTACAGGGAAGATCAGCCCCAGCATTTT
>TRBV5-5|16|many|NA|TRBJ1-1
CASSLAGVFMNTEAFF
TGTGCCAGCAGCCTGGCCGGGGTGTTCATGAACACTGAAGCTTTCTTT
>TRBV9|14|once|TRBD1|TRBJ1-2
CASSAGDRVEGYTF
TGTGCCAGCAGCGCGGGGGACAGGGTTGAAGGCTACACCTTC
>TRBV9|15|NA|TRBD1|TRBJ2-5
CASSVLTGSQETQYF
TGTGCCAGCAGCGTCTTGACAGGGTCACAAGAGACCCAGTACTTC
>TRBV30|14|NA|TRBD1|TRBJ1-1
CAWSDQTGTTEAFF
TGTGCCTGGAGTGACCAGACAGGGACGACTGAAGCTTTCTTT
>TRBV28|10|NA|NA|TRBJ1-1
CASRSTEAFF
TGTGCCAGCAGGTCTACTGAAGCTTTCTTT
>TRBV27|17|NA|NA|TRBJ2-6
CASGPGSFWSGANVLTF
TGTGCCAGCGGCCCCGGGTCTTTCTGGTCTGGGGCCAACGTCCTGACTTTC
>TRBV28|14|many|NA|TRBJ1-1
CASGYGPMNTEAFF
TGTGCCAGCGGATACGGGCCAATGAACACTGAAGCTTTCTTT
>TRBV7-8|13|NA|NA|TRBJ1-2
CASSQKRDYGYTF
TGTGCCAGCAGCCAGAAAAGAGACTATGGCTACACCTTC